This T cell receptor (beta chain) derives from a study of T cells in localized non-small cell lung cancer (dated by TCRdb to the early 2020s). Study-wide context: The study analyzed T cell repertoires of under 250 early-stage NSCLC patients, comparing tumors and uninvolved tumor-adjacent lungs. A mean age of around 69 years was recorded for the NSCLC patients, of whom roughly 130 were male and more than 95 were female. The cohort consisted of 236 treatment-naive NSCLC patients whose localized lung tumors had been resected.

V is pared back by 5 bases and J by 4 bases, with 13 bases lying between the germline termini. From cysteine to phenylalanine, the CDR3 is 14 amino acids long. Only the CDR3 DNA stays, 42 bases, in frame from base 1. From the germline V gene, CDR1 is SGHTA and CDR2 is FQGNSA. The immunoSEQ Assay was used to sequence TCR beta CDR3 regions from DNA. The paper's data handling went like this. To compute T cell density, TCR beta template counts were normalized to usable DNA, which was estimated by amplifying housekeeping genes. Richness was estimated with the preseqR package, extrapolating to 400,000 templates for PBMC samples and 120,000 templates for tissue samples. Clonality was defined by subtracting Pielou's evenness from one. Tissue-enriched TCRs were identified through differential abundance testing performed on productive amino-acid clonotypes, with a minimum total count of 5 and an alpha of 0.1. The Jaccard Index and the Morisita Overlap Index were used to quantify repertoire overlap between compartments. TCR beta CDR3s were clustered by GLIPH together with public tetramer-defined viral CDR3s, and at least three viral sequences plus V-gene enrichment were required for viral motifs. TCRdb took over this immuneACCESS table, retaining in-frame rearrangements with V and J assigned. Such tables are incomplete; in checked studies, under half of the missing clones stem from an unresolved V gene, and the remainder is unexplained. V and J calls and clone size are as listed in that table; D and trimming were resolved from the DNA. The sample yields 100,000 to 150,000 clones; about 90% were counted once. Approximately 1.5% of the sample is in the top ten clones.

The study at large found these results: Because the study design was exploratory, TCR variables were selected using unadjusted p-values without false-discovery rate correction. The highest T cell clonality was observed in uninvolved tumor-adjacent lung, where clonality exceeded that of tumor, suggesting that antigenic responses were more focused in uninvolved tumor-adjacent lung. Multi-region tumor sequencing was not performed, so intratumor heterogeneity could not be excluded. Longer overall survival was associated with higher T cell density in blood, whereas shorter survival was associated with higher clonality in adjacent lung. A median of roughly 60 of the top 100 tumor clones were detected in paired uninvolved adjacent lung, and around 30 of these tumor clones were also found among the top 100 clones of the paired uninvolved adjacent lung.

About this clone itself: Its antigen is still unknown. Nothing much larger sits one base from this clone, and base qualities are not available.

At diagnosis, tumor, uninvolved tumor-adjacent lung and peripheral blood were collected and then preserved as a mix of FFPE and fresh-frozen material. For TCR repertoire profiling, the blood samples were analyzed as peripheral blood mononuclear cells. In this chain, TRBV7-2 is recombined with TRBJ2-3; the D gene is possibly TRBD1 or TRBD2, each agreeing over 6 bases. The source material was peripheral blood, sampled before any cancer treatment. This receptor was identified in a female donor over 55 with stage I lung adenocarcinoma. The sequenced DNA is TGTGCCAGCAGCCCGAGGGGGGATTCAGATACGCAGTATTTT. This sequence encodes CASSPRGDSDTQYF.